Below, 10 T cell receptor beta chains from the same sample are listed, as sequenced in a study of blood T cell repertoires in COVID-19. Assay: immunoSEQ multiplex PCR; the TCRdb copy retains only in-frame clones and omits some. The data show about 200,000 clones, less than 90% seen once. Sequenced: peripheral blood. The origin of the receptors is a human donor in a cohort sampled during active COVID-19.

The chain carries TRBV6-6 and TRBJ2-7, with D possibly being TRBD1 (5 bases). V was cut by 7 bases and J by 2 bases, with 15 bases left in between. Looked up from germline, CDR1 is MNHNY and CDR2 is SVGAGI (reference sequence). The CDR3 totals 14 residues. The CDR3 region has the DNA TGTGCCAGCACCCCCCGACAGTTCACCTACGAGCAGTACTTC. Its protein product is CASTPRQFTYEQYF.

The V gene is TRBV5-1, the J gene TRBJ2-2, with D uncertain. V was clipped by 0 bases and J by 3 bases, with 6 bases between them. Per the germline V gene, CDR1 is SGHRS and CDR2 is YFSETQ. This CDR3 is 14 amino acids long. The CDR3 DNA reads TGCGCCAGCAGCTTGGCCCGAGACACCGGGGAGCTGTTTTTT. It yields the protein CASSLARDTGELFF.

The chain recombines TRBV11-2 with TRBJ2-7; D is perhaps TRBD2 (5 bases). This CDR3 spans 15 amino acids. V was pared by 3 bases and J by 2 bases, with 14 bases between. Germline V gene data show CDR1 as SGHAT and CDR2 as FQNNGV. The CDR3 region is CASSFELTGTYEQYF. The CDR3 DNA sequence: TGTGCCAGCAGCTTTGAGCTGACGGGGACCTACGAGCAGTACTTC.

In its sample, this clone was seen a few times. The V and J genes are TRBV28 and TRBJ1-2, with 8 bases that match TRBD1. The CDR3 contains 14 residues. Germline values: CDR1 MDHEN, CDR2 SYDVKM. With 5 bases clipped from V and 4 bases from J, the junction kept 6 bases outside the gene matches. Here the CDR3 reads CASSLRDRLYGYTF. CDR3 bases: TGTGCCAGCAGTCTCCGGGACAGGCTCTATGGCTACACCTTC.

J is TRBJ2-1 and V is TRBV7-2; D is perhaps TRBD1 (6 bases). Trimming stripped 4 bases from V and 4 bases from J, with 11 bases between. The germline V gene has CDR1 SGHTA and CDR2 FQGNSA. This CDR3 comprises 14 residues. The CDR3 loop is CASSYRDTYNEQFF. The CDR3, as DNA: TGTGCCAGCAGCTACCGGGACACTTACAATGAGCAGTTCTTC.

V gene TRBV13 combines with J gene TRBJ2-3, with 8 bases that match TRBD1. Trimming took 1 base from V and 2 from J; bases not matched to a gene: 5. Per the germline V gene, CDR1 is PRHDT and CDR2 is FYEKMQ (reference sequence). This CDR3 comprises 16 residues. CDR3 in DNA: TGTGCCAGCAGCTTAGTCTGGGACAGGATCACAGATACGCAGTATTTT. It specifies CASSLVWDRITDTQYF.

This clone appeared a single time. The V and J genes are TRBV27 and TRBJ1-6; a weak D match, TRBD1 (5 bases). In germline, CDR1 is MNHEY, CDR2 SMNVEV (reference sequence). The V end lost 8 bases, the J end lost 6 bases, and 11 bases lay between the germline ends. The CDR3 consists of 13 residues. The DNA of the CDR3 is TGTGCCAGCCGTAAGGGGCCTAATTCACCCCTCCACTTT. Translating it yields CASRKGPNSPLHF.

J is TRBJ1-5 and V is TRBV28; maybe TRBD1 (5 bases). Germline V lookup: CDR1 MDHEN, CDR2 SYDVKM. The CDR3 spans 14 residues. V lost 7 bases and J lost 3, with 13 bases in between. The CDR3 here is CASNWQGINQPQHF. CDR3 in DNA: TGTGCCAGCAACTGGCAGGGAATCAATCAGCCCCAGCATTTT.

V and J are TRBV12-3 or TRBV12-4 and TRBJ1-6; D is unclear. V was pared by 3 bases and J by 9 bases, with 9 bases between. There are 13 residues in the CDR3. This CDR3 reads CASSLVGFSPLHF. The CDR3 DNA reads TGTGCCAGCAGTTTGGTCGGGTTTTCACCCCTCCACTTT.

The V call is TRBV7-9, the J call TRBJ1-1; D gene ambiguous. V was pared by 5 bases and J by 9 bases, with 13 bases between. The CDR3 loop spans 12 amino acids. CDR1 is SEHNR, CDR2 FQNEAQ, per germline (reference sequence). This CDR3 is CASSLEHRQAFF. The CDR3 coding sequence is TGTGCCAGCAGCCTAGAACACAGACAAGCTTTCTTT.